This is a list of T cell receptor beta chains from one sample in a study of T-cell memory formation after mild COVID-19. Each CDR3 protein is one row after TCRdb ran MiXCR on the 5' RACE reads. The sample has roughly 250,000 distinct CDR3 sequences; about a sixth are singletons. Material: PBMCs or a T cell subset sorted from them (not recorded which). The receptors were sampled from a man aged 18 to 29 who had mild COVID-19 (a few samples of this study predate the infection). Cell type and time point are not known. The CDR3 runs from the conserved cysteine through the conserved F or W. The order of the fields is J gene, V gene, clone size, D gene, CDR3 protein, CDR3 DNA. D genes are given only for firm matches. The size entry is marked missing in some rows and otherwise reads once, few, many or a size class.

>TRBJ2-3|TRBV12-3/TRBV12-4|few|.
CASTLGSTDTQYF
TGTGCCAGCACCCTAGGGTCTACAGATACGCAGTATTTT
>TRBJ1-2|TRBV5-1|.|.
CASSLFPPHTGNYGYTF
TGCGCCAGCAGCTTGTTCCCGCCCCACACGGGGAACTATGGCTACACCTTC
>TRBJ1-1|TRBV7-9|few|.
CASSFGTAGDTEAFF
TGTGCCAGCAGCTTTGGAACAGCTGGGGACACTGAAGCTTTCTTT
>TRBJ2-7|TRBV5-1|.|.
CASSYHRESREQYF
TGCGCCAGCAGCTATCACAGGGAGTCTCGCGAGCAGTACTTC
>TRBJ2-5|TRBV7-3|few|.
CASSSGRGETQYF
TGTGCCAGCAGCTCGGGAAGAGGGGAGACCCAGTACTTC
>TRBJ2-1|TRBV5-1|.|TRBD2
CASSLAPAGDYNEQFF
TGCGCCAGCAGCTTGGCTCCAGCGGGGGACTACAATGAGCAGTTCTTC
>TRBJ2-5|TRBV5-1|.|.
CASSLGDRTQETQYF
TGCGCCAGCAGCTTGGGAGACAGGACCCAAGAGACCCAGTACTTC
>TRBJ1-1|TRBV5-1|few|.
CASSPTGSNTEAFF
TGCGCCAGCAGCCCCACGGGGTCGAACACTGAAGCTTTCTTT
>TRBJ2-4|TRBV4-3|few|.
CASSRRAKNIQYF
TGCGCCAGCAGTAGGAGGGCCAAAAACATTCAGTACTTC
>TRBJ2-1|TRBV25-1|.|TRBD2
CASSGRLTSGISSYNEQFF
TGTGCCAGCAGTGGACGACTAACTAGCGGGATTAGCTCCTACAATGAGCAGTTCTTC
>TRBJ2-2|TRBV6-5|few|.
CASSYSRTGPTGELFF
TGTGCCAGCAGTTACTCGAGAACAGGACCCACCGGGGAGCTGTTTTTT
>TRBJ2-3|TRBV10-3|.|TRBD2
CAISETRGGTDTQYF
TGTGCCATCAGTGAGACCCGGGGGGGCACAGATACGCAGTATTTT
>TRBJ1-6|TRBV15|few|.
CATSRAVSYNSPLHF
TGTGCCACCAGCAGAGCTGTCTCTTATAATTCACCCCTCCACTTT
>TRBJ1-2|TRBV12-3/TRBV12-4|few|TRBD1
CASSFTHRGSGYTF
TGTGCCAGCAGTTTTACTCACAGGGGCTCTGGCTACACCTTC
>TRBJ2-3|TRBV7-2|few|.
CASSLDRGWTDTQYF
TGTGCCAGCAGCTTAGATCGGGGTTGGACAGATACGCAGTATTTT
>TRBJ2-4|TRBV5-4|.|.
CASSPGGLENIQYF
TGTGCCAGCAGCCCCGGGGGTTTAGAGAACATTCAGTACTTC
>TRBJ1-6|TRBV21-1|.|.
CASSGRRTATKSPLHF
TGTGCCAGCAGCGGCCGGAGGACAGCCACCAAATCACCCCTCCACTTT
>TRBJ1-6|TRBV27|few|.
CASSQFRTANNSPLHF
TGTGCCAGCAGCCAGTTCCGGACAGCTAATAATTCACCCCTCCACTTT
>TRBJ2-3|TRBV7-9|few|TRBD1
CASSPRGTGPTDTQYF
TGTGCCAGCAGCCCGAGGGGGACAGGGCCCACAGATACGCAGTATTTT
>TRBJ2-1|TRBV20-1|few|TRBD2
CSAPGLARNEQFF
TGCAGTGCCCCGGGACTAGCGCGTAATGAGCAGTTCTTC
>TRBJ2-7|TRBV5-4|.|.
CASSLNQGTEQYF
TGTGCCAGCAGCTTGAATCAGGGAACCGAGCAGTACTTC
>TRBJ2-2|TRBV12-3/TRBV12-4|few|.
CASSLTRSTGELFF
TGTGCCAGCAGTTTAACTAGAAGCACCGGGGAGCTGTTTTTT
>TRBJ2-7|TRBV7-2|.|.
CASSPNYVTYEQYF
TGTGCCAGCAGCCCCAATTACGTTACCTACGAGCAGTACTTC
>TRBJ1-5|TRBV27|.|TRBD1
CASRSGQGALHSNQPQHF
TGTGCCAGCAGATCGGGACAGGGGGCTCTCCATAGCAATCAGCCCCAGCATTTT
>TRBJ2-7|TRBV20-1|few|.
CSAENPGGYEQYF
TGCAGTGCTGAGAACCCAGGAGGCTACGAGCAGTACTTC
>TRBJ2-5|TRBV7-2|few|TRBD2
CASSSGLAGGPSLETQYF
TGTGCCAGCAGCTCGGGACTAGCGGGGGGGCCTAGTTTAGAGACCCAGTACTTC
>TRBJ2-2|TRBV6-1|.|.
CASLGRQRSGELFF
TGTGCCAGCCTCGGACGGCAAAGGAGCGGGGAGCTGTTTTTT
>TRBJ2-1|TRBV2|many|TRBD2
CASARGTRITEQFF
TGTGCCAGCGCGCGGGGGACTAGGATAACCGAGCAGTTCTTC
>TRBJ2-1|TRBV2|.|TRBD1
CASSRTGGPYNEQFF
TGTGCCAGCAGTAGGACAGGGGGTCCCTACAATGAGCAGTTCTTC
>TRBJ1-5|TRBV20-1|few|.
CSAVGPPQVGNQPQHF
TGCAGTGCGGTCGGACCTCCCCAAGTTGGCAATCAGCCCCAGCATTTT
>TRBJ2-3|TRBV20-1|few|TRBD2
CSAIGGAASTDTQYF
TGCAGTGCTATCGGGGGGGCCGCTAGCACAGATACGCAGTATTTT
>TRBJ1-5|TRBV10-3|few|TRBD1
CAISADRDSNQPQHF
TGTGCCATCAGTGCCGACAGGGATAGCAATCAGCCCCAGCATTTT
>TRBJ1-2|TRBV5-1|many|TRBD1
CASSLRTGKGDYGYTF
TGCGCCAGCAGCCTTCGGACAGGGAAGGGAGACTATGGCTACACCTTC
>TRBJ2-7|TRBV27|.|.
CASSSRAAYYEQYF
TGTGCCAGCAGTTCACGAGCGGCTTACTACGAGCAGTACTTC